Presented here are 24 T cell receptor beta chains from one specimen sequenced in a study of OX40 agonist ivuxolimab in advanced cancers. Only in-frame clones appear in the TCRdb table, and some are missing; sequencing was by immunoSEQ multiplex PCR. The repertoire holds 35,000 to 45,000 clones, with 82% as singletons. The sequenced sample was CD4+ or CD8+ T cells sorted from blood, obtained in a trial of the OX40 agonist ivuxolimab. These receptors were obtained from an adult with an advanced solid tumor such as melanoma, head and neck, liver or kidney cancer.

The chain joins TRBV9 to TRBJ1-5; D ambiguous. This CDR3 comprises 15 residues. The germline V and J ends were trimmed by 0 bases and 5 bases, with 12 bases remaining between them. Germline V lookup: CDR1 SGDLS, CDR2 YYNGEE. This chain's CDR3 is CASSVGANGYQPQHF. CDR3 bases: TGTGCCAGCAGCGTAGGGGCGAACGGATATCAGCCCCAGCATTTT.

The chain combines TRBV7-2 with TRBJ2-7; 9 positions match TRBD2. Germline assignment: CDR1 SGHTA and CDR2 FQGNSA. The ends lost 6 bases at V and 6 bases at J; junction bases unmatched: 6. The CDR3 is 13 amino acids. The CDR3 protein is CASSSGRGLEQYF. CDR3 coding DNA: TGTGCCAGCAGTAGCGGGAGAGGGCTCGAGCAGTACTTC.

In its sample, this clone was seen a few times. The chain carries TRBV27 and TRBJ2-3; 9 bases align to TRBD2. From germline, CDR1 is MNHEY and CDR2 SMNVEV (reference sequence). The CDR3 totals 15 residues. After removal of 5 bases from V and 4 bases from J, the junction contained 7 bases not matched to a gene. The CDR3 spells CASSVYSGSSDTQYF. The CDR3 DNA reads TGTGCCAGCAGTGTTTATAGCGGGAGCTCAGATACGCAGTATTTT.

The CDR3 bases are TGTGCCAGCAGCGTATTAGGACTAGCGAGCAATGAGCAGTTCTTC. Its protein product is CASSVLGLASNEQFF. This chain uses TRBV9 with TRBJ2-1, with 9 bases lining up with TRBD2. The germline V gene has CDR1 SGDLS and CDR2 YYNGEE. The CDR3 extends over 15 amino acids. The trim removed 1 base at V and 6 bases at J, leaving 5 bases unmatched.

The chain is built from TRBV7-8 and TRBJ2-3; a weak D match, TRBD2 (6 bases). The CDR3 covers 16 residues. V lost 1 base to trimming and J lost 0 bases, with 11 bases between them. Germline CDR1 reads SGHVS; CDR2 reads FQNEAQ. In DNA, the CDR3 is TGTGCCAGCAGCTTAGTGCGGGGATCTAGCACAGATACGCAGTATTTT. Its protein product is CASSLVRGSSTDTQYF.

V and J are TRBV7-8 and TRBJ1-3; tentatively, D is TRBD1 (5 bases). The CDR3 spans 15 residues. Germline loops: CDR1 SGHVS, CDR2 FQNEAQ. Trimming pared 1 base from V and 3 bases from J, leaving 10 bases between. The CDR3 is CASSLETVFGNTIYF. The CDR3 DNA reads TGTGCCAGCAGCTTAGAGACAGTGTTTGGAAACACCATATATTTT.

The CDR3 sequence is CASSVRGRSNSGNTIYF. CDR3 DNA: TGTGCCAGCAGTGTCAGGGGCAGAAGCAACTCTGGAAACACCATATATTTT. The rearrangement joins TRBV28 to TRBJ1-3; possible D gene TRBD1, 6 bases. Germline CDR1 reads MDHEN; CDR2 reads SYDVKM. V gave up 5 bases and J gave up 0 bases, with 17 bases separating them. The CDR3 spans 17 residues.

The V call is TRBV10-3, the J call TRBJ1-4; 9 bases map to TRBD1. This CDR3 is built from 17 residues. The J segment lost 5 bases and the V segment lost 3 bases, leaving 10 bases of the junction unmatched. In germline, CDR1 is ENHRY, CDR2 SYGVKD. Written as DNA, the CDR3 is TGTGCCATCAGTGACCCCGGGAGACAGGGGGGAAATGAAAAACTGTTTTTT. Amino acids: CAISDPGRQGGNEKLFF.

V usage is TRBV28 and J usage is TRBJ2-4; 8 bases line up with TRBD1. The CDR3 sequence is 13 residues long. Germline V CDR1 and CDR2: MDHEN, SYDVKM. Trimming at V came to 6 bases and at J to 5 bases, leaving 3 bases not matched to a gene. The CDR3 DNA reads TGTGCCAGCAGAGACAGGGGTGAAAACATTCAGTACTTC. Its protein is CASRDRGENIQYF.

CDR3 sequence reads: CAVESNLDSGRLREQYF. CDR3 in DNA: TGTGCCGTCGAAAGCAACTTGGATAGCGGGAGGTTGAGGGAGCAGTACTTC. V gene TRBV13 combines with J gene TRBJ2-7; 10 bases match TRBD2. Germline CDR1 and CDR2: PRHDT and FYEKMQ (reference sequence). The CDR3 runs to 17 residues. Germline trimming cut 11 bases from V and 7 bases from J; bases unmatched to any gene: 23. Combining the CDR3 with reference TRBV13 and TRBJ2-7 gives the whole variable domain AAGVIQSPRHLIKEKRETATLKCYPIPRHDTVYWYQQGPGQDPQFLISFYEKMQSDKGSIPDRFSAQQFSDYHSELNMSSLELGDSALYFCAVESNLDSGRLREQYFGPGTRLTVT.

The chain carries TRBV27 and TRBJ2-1, with 8 bases fitting TRBD1. Germline V gene lookup returns CDR1 MNHEY and CDR2 SMNVEV (reference sequence). CDR3 size: 16 residues. V trimming: 2 bases; J trimming: 10 bases; junction bases outside the gene matches: 13. The CDR3 sequence is CASSLVARGPSFEQFF. The CDR3 DNA reads TGTGCCAGCAGTTTAGTTGCCAGGGGGCCTAGTTTCGAGCAGTTCTTC.

The sample holds one count of this clone. The chain couples TRBV7-9 to TRBJ2-7, with TRBD2 as a possible D gene (5 bases). Trimming removed 1 base at V and 3 bases at J, with 13 bases between. This CDR3 contains 15 residues. The V gene's germline CDR1 is SEHNR and CDR2 FQNEAQ (reference sequence). CDR3 loop: CASSLVRGKSYEQYF. The DNA of the CDR3 is TGTGCCAGCAGCTTAGTTCGAGGGAAGAGCTACGAGCAGTACTTC.

The rearrangement joins TRBV5-1 to TRBJ1-1; maybe TRBD1 (5 bases). CDR1 and CDR2 from the germline V gene are SGHRS and YFSETQ. This CDR3 has 14 amino acids. Trimming removed 1 base at V and 3 bases at J, with 10 bases between. The CDR3 reads CASSLLRGDTEAFF. CDR3 nucleotide sequence: TGCGCCAGCAGCTTGCTGCGGGGGGACACTGAAGCTTTCTTT. Looking up the rest from reference TRBV5-1 and TRBJ1-1 gives the full variable domain: KAGVTQTPRYLIKTRGQQVTLSCSPISGHRSVSWYQQTPGQGLQFLFEYFSETQRNKGNFPGRFSGRQFSNSRSEMNVSTLELGDSALYLCASSLLRGDTEAFFGQGTRLTVV.

This rearrangement joins TRBV4-2 to TRBJ2-5; 8 positions agree with TRBD1. Germline V gives CDR1 LGHNA, CDR2 YNFKEQ. Trimming at V came to 5 bases and at J to 2 bases, leaving 4 bases not matched to a gene. The CDR3 totals 14 residues. The chain's CDR3 is CASSYGTGQETQYF. CDR3 DNA: TGTGCCAGCAGCTACGGGACAGGACAAGAGACCCAGTACTTC.

The V call is TRBV7-8, the J call TRBJ1-2; no firm D call. V was shortened by 0 bases and J by 2 bases, with 7 bases between the two germline ends. Germline lookup yields CDR1 SGHVS and CDR2 FQNEAQ. The CDR3 totals 14 residues. CDR3 in amino acids: CASSLAYRNYGYTF. Here the CDR3 DNA reads TGTGCCAGCAGCTTAGCGTACAGAAACTATGGCTACACCTTC.

V and J are TRBV7-9 and TRBJ1-5; perhaps TRBD1 as D (6 bases). V gave up 2 bases and J gave up 7 bases, with 12 bases separating them. The length of the CDR3 is 14 residues. Germline V gives CDR1 SEHNR, CDR2 FQNEAQ (reference sequence). The CDR3 sequence is CASSLNREEQPQHF. The CDR3 DNA sequence: TGTGCCAGCAGCTTAAACAGGGAGGAGCAGCCCCAGCATTTT.

The chain combines TRBV25-1 with TRBJ2-7, with D maybe TRBD1 (6 bases). V dropped 4 bases and J dropped 6 bases, with 10 bases sitting between them. The germline V gene has CDR1 MGHDK and CDR2 SYGVNS. CDR3 length equals 12 residues. The chain's CDR3 is CASSGNRVEQYF. The CDR3 DNA reads TGTGCCAGCAGTGGGAACAGGGTCGAGCAGTACTTC.

The rearrangement uses TRBV30 and TRBJ2-3; D remains unclear. V gave up 1 base and J gave up 6 bases, with 5 bases separating them. The CDR3 consists of 11 residues. CDR1 and CDR2 from the germline V gene are GTSNPN and SVGIG (reference sequence). The chain's CDR3 is CAWSESDTQYF. As DNA, the CDR3 is TGTGCCTGGAGTGAATCCGATACGCAGTATTTT.

V is TRBV27 and J is TRBJ2-7; tentatively, D is TRBD2 (6 bases). Germline loops: CDR1 MNHEY, CDR2 SMNVEV (reference sequence). V dropped 8 bases and J dropped 3 bases, with 17 bases sitting between them. CDR3 length: 14 amino acids. CDR3 residues: CASSYGGPVYEQYF. CDR3 DNA: TGTGCCAGCTCGTACGGAGGGCCTGTCTACGAGCAGTACTTC.

The chain uses TRBV27 and TRBJ2-7; TRBD1 matches 11 bases. V was clipped by 5 bases and J by 5 bases; unmatched bases: 11. This CDR3 has 16 residues. Germline CDR1 is MNHEY and CDR2 is SMNVEV (reference sequence). This CDR3 is CASSTWTGGEAHEQYF. In DNA form, the CDR3 reads TGTGCCAGCAGTACCTGGACAGGGGGCGAGGCCCACGAGCAGTACTTC.

The chain combines TRBV4-2 with TRBJ2-7; TRBD2 agrees at 9 bases. Losses at the gene ends were 2 bases for V and 2 bases for J; bases not matched to a gene: 10. This CDR3 is built from 17 residues. The germline V gene encodes CDR1 LGHNA and CDR2 YNFKEQ. The CDR3 loop is CASSQPTSGESPYEQYF. In DNA, the CDR3 is TGTGCCAGCAGCCAACCGACTAGCGGAGAGTCACCCTACGAGCAGTACTTC.

This clone appeared once. The chain employs TRBV28 and TRBJ2-7; 7 positions agree with TRBD2. The CDR3 spans 15 residues. Looked up from germline, CDR1 is MDHEN and CDR2 is SYDVKM. With V trimmed by 7 bases and J by 0 bases, 9 bases remained unmatched. CDR3 nucleotide sequence: TGTGCCAGCAAACTCCCGACTAGCTCCTCCTACGAGCAGTACTTC. It translates to CASKLPTSSSYEQYF.

The chain uses TRBV4-3 and TRBJ2-1; 7 nucleotides match TRBD2. The length of the CDR3 is 16 residues. CDR1 LGHNA and CDR2 YSLEER come from the germline V gene. V gave up 0 bases and J gave up 0 bases; unmatched junction bases: 2. CDR3 protein: CASSQDGGSSYNEQFF. The CDR3 DNA is TGCGCCAGCAGCCAAGATGGCGGGAGCTCCTACAATGAGCAGTTCTTC.

The rearrangement links TRBV4-3 to TRBJ2-2, with D unresolved. This CDR3 is 18 amino acids long. V gave up 2 bases and J gave up 0 bases, with 16 bases separating them. The germline gives CDR1 LGHNA, CDR2 YSLEER. The CDR3 sequence: CASSQNLLRAANTGELFF. CDR3 nucleotide sequence: TGCGCCAGCAGCCAAAACCTCTTACGGGCCGCGAACACCGGGGAGCTGTTTTTT.